This TCR beta chain was retrieved from a study of cytomegalovirus exposure and HLA in healthy donors. The study, taken as a whole, reports: Published work reported that the classifier diagnosed cytomegalovirus status with high specificity and sensitivity. It was only CMV serostatus that was available as immune exposure information. In vitro data verified a few CMV-associated chains as specific for CMV antigens.

Concerning this clone itself: Its antigen is not known.

Researchers ran the PCR with 60 Vbeta and 13 Jbeta primers. Sequencing was performed with immunoSEQ multiplex PCR; in TCRdb, only in-frame clones are kept and a portion is missing. The sample holds 120,000 or so clones, about 72% seen once. The germline gives CDR1 SEHNR, CDR2 FQNEAQ (reference sequence). With 7 bases removed from V and 1 base from J, the gap between germline ends came to 16 bases. The CDR3 covers 15 residues. This clonotype was sampled from a man over 45 in good health and CMV-seropositive. The sequenced sample was PBMCs. The chain links TRBV7-9 to TRBJ1-1; D is perhaps TRBD1 (6 bases). For the CDR3, the DNA is TGTGCCAGCATGGTATTGGGCAGGGGGAACACTGAAGCTTTCTTT. Amino acids: CASMVLGRGNTEAFF.